This paragraph reports one T cell receptor (beta chain). This receptor's antigen is unknown. No much larger clonotype is one base removed from it; base qualities were not supplied. CDR1 is given as KGHSH and CDR2 as LQKENI, both from the germline V gene. The CDR3 covers 16 residues, taking in both the cysteine and the phenylalanine. Just CDR3 DNA is preserved here, 48 bases in frame from base 1. V loses 3 bases at its end and J loses 1 base; junction bases beyond the gene matches: 5. These data come from a study of blood T cell repertoires in COVID-19 (dated by TCRdb to 2019 to 2021). Describing the broader study: Collaborator samples came from the United States, Italy and Spain and covered acute and convalescent phases of COVID-19. Where HLA class I and class II types were available, the types were taken from metadata supplied by the sample provider, not from assay-based typing. Samples came from the ongoing ImmuneRACE study (first 160 participants) plus 1,254 subjects from 6 global collaborators. The prospective study material was composed of cDNA or gDNA derived from T cells, B-cell-depleted T cells, or PBMCs. Subjects who had been exposed to COVID-19, were actively infected with it, or had recovered from it provided the deeply sampled blood TCRbeta repertoires that made up the dataset. The sample metadata nearly always contained a de-identified subject ID, COVID-19 status, age in years and sex. The repertoires were released in a freely available public database intended as a resource for research on the immune response to SARS-CoV-2. The investigation overall reported the following: The amount of clinical and demographic metadata varied by source and participant and was provided uncurated.

The collaborating institutions used their own protocols to collect whole blood in K2EDTA tubes. For TCRbeta analysis, collaborators shipped samples as frozen whole blood, isolated PBMCs, or DNA extracted from either of those sample types. The immunoSEQ Assay, a bias-controlled multiplex PCR, was used to amplify TCRbeta CDR3 regions from genomic DNA. Turning to the authors' computational methods: The number of nucleated cells in each sample was estimated from the amplification of reference gene primers within the assay. Sequence reads were collapsed and filtered to measure the absolute abundance of every unique TCRbeta CDR3 rearrangement. For each sample, productive Simpson clonality was calculated by taking the square root of Simpson's diversity index across productive rearrangements. Entries here come from immuneACCESS through TCRdb and include only in-frame sequences with V and J called. Some clones fail to appear in such tables; in the studies checked, an unresolved V gene covers under half of the shortfall, and the cause of the remainder is unknown. V and J calls and clone size are given by that table; D and trimming were obtained from the DNA. The sample has about 170,000 clones on record, around 83% of them singletons. The ten largest make up 7% to 7.5% of the sample.

This TCR came from a woman of 80 years or more in a cohort sampled during active or convalescent COVID-19. The chain links TRBV18 with TRBJ1-5; 8 bases in the junction line up with TRBD1. Sequencing was carried out using peripheral blood. The nucleotide sequence reads TGTGCCAGCTCACCGCAGGGGGCTGGGAGCAATCAGCCCCAGCATTTT. Translated, this gives CASSPQGAGSNQPQHF.